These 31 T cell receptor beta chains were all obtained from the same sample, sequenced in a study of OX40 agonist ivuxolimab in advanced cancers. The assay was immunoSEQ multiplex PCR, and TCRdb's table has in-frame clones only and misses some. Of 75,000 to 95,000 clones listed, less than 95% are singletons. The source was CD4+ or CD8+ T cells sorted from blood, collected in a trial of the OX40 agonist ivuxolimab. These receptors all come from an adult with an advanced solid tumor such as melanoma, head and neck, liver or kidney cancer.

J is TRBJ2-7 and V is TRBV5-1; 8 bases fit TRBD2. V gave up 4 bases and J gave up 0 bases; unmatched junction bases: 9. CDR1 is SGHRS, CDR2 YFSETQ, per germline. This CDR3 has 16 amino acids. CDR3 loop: CASSPRGGGPSYEQYF. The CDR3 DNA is TGCGCCAGCAGCCCCCGCGGCGGGGGGCCCTCCTACGAGCAGTACTTC.

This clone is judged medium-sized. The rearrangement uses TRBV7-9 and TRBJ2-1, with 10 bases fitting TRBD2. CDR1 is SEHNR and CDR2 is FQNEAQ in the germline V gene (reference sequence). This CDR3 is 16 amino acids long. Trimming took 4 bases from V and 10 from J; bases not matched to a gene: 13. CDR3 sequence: CASSSPRAGGPQEQFF. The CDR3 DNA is TGTGCCAGCAGCTCACCACGAGCGGGGGGGCCACAAGAGCAGTTCTTC.

CDR3 loop: CAWDTGLGYEQYF. The DNA for the CDR3 is TGTGCCTGGGATACAGGGCTTGGTTACGAGCAGTACTTC. V and J are TRBV30 and TRBJ2-7; possibly TRBD1 for D (6 bases). Looked up from germline, CDR1 is GTSNPN and CDR2 is SVGIG (reference sequence). The CDR3 loop spans 13 amino acids. Trimming removed 5 bases at V and 4 bases at J, with 15 bases between.

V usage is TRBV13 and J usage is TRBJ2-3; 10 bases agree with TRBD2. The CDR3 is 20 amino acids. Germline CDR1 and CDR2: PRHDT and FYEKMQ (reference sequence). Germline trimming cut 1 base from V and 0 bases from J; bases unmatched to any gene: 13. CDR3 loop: CASSLDPTSGATFSTDTQYF. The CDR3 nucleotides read TGTGCCAGCAGCTTAGACCCCACTAGCGGGGCAACCTTTAGCACAGATACGCAGTATTTT.

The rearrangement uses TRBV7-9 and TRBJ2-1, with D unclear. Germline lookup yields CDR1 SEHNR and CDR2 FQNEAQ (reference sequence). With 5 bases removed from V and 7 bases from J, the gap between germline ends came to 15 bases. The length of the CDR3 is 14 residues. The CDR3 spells CASSLVSSENEQFF. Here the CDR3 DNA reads TGTGCCAGCAGCCTAGTTTCTTCGGAGAATGAGCAGTTCTTC.

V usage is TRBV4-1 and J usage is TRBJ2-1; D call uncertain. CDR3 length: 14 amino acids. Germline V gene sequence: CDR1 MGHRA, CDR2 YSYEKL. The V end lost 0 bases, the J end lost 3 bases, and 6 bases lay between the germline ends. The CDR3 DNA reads TGCGCCAGCAGCCAAGAAGCAGGCTACAATGAGCAGTTCTTC. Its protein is CASSQEAGYNEQFF.

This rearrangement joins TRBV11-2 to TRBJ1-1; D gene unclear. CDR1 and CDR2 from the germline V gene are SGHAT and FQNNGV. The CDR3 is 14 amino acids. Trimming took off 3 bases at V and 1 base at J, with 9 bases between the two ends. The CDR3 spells CASSLGSTNTEAFF. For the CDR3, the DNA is TGTGCCAGCAGCTTGGGCTCGACGAACACTGAAGCTTTCTTT.

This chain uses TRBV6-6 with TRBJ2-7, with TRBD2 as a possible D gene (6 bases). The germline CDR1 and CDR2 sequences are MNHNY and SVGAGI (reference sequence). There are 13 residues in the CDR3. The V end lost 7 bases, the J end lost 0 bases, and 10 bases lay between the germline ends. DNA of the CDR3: TGTGCCAGCATGGAGGGTGGCTCCTACGAGCAGTACTTC. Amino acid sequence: CASMEGGSYEQYF.

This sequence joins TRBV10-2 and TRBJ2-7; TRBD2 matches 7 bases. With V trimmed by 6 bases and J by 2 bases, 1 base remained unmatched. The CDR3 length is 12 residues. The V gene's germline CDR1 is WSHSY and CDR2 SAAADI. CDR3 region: CASRTSPYEQYF. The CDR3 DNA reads TGCGCCAGCAGGACTAGCCCCTACGAGCAGTACTTC.

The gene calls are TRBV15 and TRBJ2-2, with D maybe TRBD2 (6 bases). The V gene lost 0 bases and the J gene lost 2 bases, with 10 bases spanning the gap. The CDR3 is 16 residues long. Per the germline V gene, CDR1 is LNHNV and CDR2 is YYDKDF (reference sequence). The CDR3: CATSRERGRNTGELFF. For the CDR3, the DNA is TGTGCCACCAGCAGAGAGCGGGGCCGTAACACCGGGGAGCTGTTTTTT.

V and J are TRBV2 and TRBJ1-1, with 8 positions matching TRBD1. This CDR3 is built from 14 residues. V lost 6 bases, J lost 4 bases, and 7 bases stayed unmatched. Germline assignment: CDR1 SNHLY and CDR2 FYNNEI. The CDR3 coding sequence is TGTGCCAGCAGGCTGACAGGGGCGGGCACTGAAGCTTTCTTT. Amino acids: CASRLTGAGTEAFF.

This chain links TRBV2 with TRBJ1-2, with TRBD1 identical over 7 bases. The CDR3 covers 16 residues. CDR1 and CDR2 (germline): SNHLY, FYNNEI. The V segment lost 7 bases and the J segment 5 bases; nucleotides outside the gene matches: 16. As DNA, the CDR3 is TGTGCCAGCAATGGGGACAGTAACAAAGGGGAGTATGGCTACACCTTC. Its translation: CASNGDSNKGEYGYTF.

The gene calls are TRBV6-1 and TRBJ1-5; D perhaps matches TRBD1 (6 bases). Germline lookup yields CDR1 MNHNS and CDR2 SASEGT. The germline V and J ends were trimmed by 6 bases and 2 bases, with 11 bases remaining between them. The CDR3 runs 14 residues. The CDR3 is CASRAQGGNQPQHF. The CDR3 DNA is TGTGCCAGCAGGGCACAGGGTGGCAATCAGCCCCAGCATTTT.

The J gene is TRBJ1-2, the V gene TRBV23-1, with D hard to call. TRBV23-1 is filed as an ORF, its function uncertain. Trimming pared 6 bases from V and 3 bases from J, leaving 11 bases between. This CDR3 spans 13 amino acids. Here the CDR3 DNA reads TGCGCCAGCAGCAACCCTTATCACTATGGCTACACCTTC. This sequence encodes CASSNPYHYGYTF.

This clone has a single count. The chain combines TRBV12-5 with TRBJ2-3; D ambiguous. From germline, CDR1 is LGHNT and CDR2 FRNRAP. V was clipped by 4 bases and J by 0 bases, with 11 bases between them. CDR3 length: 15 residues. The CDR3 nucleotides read TGTGCTAGTGGTTGGGTGGCAGCTAGCACAGATACGCAGTATTTT. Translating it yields CASGWVAASTDTQYF.

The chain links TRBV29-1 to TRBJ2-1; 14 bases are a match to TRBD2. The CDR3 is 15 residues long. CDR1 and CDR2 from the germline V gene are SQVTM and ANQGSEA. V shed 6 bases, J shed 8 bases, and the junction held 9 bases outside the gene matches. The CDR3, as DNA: TGCAGCGTCAAGGGACTAGCGGGGGATTACGATGAGCAGTTCTTC. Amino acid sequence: CSVKGLAGDYDEQFF.

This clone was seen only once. The CDR3: CASSLSGGATYNEQFF. Written as DNA, the CDR3 is TGTGCCAGCAGCCTTAGCGGGGGGGCGACCTACAATGAGCAGTTCTTC. This chain connects TRBV11-2 to TRBJ2-1; 11 bases align to TRBD2. This CDR3 region has 16 residues. Germline trimming cut 5 bases from V and 2 bases from J; bases unmatched to any gene: 5. Germline CDR1 SGHAT, CDR2 FQNNGV.

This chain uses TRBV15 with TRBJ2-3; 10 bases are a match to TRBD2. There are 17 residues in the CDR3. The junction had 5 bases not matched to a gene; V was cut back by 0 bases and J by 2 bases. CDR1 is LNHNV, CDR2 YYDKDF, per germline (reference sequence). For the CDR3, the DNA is TGTGCCACCAGCAGAGATCTTAGCGGGGGGACCACAGATACGCAGTATTTT. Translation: CATSRDLSGGTTDTQYF.

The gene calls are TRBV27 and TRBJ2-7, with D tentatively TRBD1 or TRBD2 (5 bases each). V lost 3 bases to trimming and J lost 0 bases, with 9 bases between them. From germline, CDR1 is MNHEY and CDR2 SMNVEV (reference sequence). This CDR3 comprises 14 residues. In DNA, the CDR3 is TGTGCCAGCAGTTTGGTCGGGACCTCCTACGAGCAGTACTTC. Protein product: CASSLVGTSYEQYF.

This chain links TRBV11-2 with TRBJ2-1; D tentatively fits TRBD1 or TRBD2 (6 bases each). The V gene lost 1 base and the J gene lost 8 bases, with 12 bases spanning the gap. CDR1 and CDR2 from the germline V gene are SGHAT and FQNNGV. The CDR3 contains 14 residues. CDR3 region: CASSLASGADEQFF. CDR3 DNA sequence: TGTGCCAGCAGCTTAGCCTCGGGGGCCGATGAGCAGTTCTTC.

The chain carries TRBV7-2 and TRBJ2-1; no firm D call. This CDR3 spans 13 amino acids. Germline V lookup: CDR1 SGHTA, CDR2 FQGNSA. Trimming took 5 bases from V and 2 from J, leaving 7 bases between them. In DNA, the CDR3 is TGTGCCAGCAGCAACACAGCCTACAATGAGCAGTTCTTC. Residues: CASSNTAYNEQFF.

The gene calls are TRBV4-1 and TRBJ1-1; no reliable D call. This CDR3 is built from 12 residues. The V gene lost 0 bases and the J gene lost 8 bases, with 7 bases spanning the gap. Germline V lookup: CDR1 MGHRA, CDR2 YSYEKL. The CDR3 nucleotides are TGCGCCAGCAGCCAAGATGCGACAGAAGCTTTCTTT. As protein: CASSQDATEAFF.

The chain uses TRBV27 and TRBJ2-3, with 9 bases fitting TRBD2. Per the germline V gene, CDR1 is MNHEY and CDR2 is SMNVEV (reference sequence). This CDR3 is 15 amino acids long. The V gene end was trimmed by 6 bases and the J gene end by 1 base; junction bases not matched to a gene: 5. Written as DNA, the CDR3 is TGTGCCAGCAGGGTCTTAGCGGGGGGCACAGATACGCAGTATTTT. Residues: CASRVLAGGTDTQYF.

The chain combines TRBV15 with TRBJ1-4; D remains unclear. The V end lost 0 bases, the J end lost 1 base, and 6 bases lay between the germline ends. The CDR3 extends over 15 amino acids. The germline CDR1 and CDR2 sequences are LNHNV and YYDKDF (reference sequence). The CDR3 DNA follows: TGTGCCACCAGCAGAGATCTGGGAACTAATGAAAAACTGTTTTTT. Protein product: CATSRDLGTNEKLFF.

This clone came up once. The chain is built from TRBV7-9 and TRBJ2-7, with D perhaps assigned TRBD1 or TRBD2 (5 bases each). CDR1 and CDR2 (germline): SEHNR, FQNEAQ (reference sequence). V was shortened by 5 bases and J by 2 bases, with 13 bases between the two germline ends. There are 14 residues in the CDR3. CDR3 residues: CASSPRDPPYEQYF. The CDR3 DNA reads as TGTGCCAGCAGCCCGAGGGACCCGCCCTACGAGCAGTACTTC.

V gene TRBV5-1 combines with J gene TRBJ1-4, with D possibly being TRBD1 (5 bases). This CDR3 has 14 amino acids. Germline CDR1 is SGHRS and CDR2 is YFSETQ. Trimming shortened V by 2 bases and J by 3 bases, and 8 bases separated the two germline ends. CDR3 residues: CASSLQDANEKLFF. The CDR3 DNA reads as TGCGCCAGCAGCTTACAGGATGCTAATGAAAAACTGTTTTTT. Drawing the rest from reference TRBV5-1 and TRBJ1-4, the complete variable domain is KAGVTQTPRYLIKTRGQQVTLSCSPISGHRSVSWYQQTPGQGLQFLFEYFSETQRNKGNFPGRFSGRQFSNSRSEMNVSTLELGDSALYLCASSLQDANEKLFFGSGTQLSVL.

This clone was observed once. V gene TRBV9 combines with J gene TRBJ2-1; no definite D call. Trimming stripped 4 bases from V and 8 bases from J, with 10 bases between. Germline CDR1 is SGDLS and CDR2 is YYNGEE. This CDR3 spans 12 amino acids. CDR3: CASSFLSDEQFF. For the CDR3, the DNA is TGTGCCAGCAGCTTCTTGTCTGATGAGCAGTTCTTC.

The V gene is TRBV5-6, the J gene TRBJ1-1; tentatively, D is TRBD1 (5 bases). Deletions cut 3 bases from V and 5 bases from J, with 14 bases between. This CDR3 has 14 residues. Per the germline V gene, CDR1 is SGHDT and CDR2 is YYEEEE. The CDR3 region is CASSSYAGGTEAFF. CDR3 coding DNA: TGTGCCAGCAGCTCCTACGCCGGGGGGACTGAAGCTTTCTTT.

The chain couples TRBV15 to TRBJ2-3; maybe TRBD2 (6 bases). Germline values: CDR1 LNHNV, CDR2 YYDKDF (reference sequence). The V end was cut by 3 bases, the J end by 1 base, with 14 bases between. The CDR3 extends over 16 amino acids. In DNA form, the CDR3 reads TGTGCCACCAGCAGCGGGGGACCCCTGGGCACAGATACGCAGTATTTT. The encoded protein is CATSSGGPLGTDTQYF.

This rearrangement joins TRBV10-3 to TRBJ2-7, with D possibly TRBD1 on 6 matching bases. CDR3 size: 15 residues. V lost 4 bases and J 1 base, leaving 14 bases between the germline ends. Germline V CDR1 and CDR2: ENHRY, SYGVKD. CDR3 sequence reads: CAISGGRDTSYEQYF. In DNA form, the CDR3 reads TGTGCCATCAGTGGGGGCCGGGACACATCCTACGAGCAGTACTTC.

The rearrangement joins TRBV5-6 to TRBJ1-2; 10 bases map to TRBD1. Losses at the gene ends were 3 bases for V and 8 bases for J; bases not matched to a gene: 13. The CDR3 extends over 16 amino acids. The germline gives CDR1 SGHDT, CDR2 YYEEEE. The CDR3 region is CASSYGTGAPQEGYTF. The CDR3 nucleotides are TGTGCCAGCAGCTATGGGACAGGGGCTCCCCAGGAAGGCTACACCTTC.